This entry concerns a single T cell receptor beta chain. Its antigen is not known. The data were obtained in a study of stem cell transplantation in POMP-related autoinflammatory disease. Findings and caveats of the study: Across all analyzed T-cell subsets, patients with PRAID tended toward reduced diversity and increased clonality. Patients with PRAID showed a restricted number of unique TRB V-J gene pairings.

TCRdb keeps only in-frame clones here, not all; method: immunoSEQ multiplex PCR. The sample shows fewer than 5,000 clones, roughly 90% of them seen only once. Source: CD8+ T cells from PBMCs, taken after stem cell transplantation. The sequence was obtained from a human patient with POMP-related autoinflammation and immune dysregulation (PRAID). Some T cells may be supplied by the graft donor.

The DNA of the CDR3 is TGTGCCAGCAGCTTATTAGGGGGCGTTATACCCGGGGAGCTGTTTTTT. Amino acids: CASSLLGGVIPGELFF. The rearrangement uses TRBV7-3 and TRBJ2-2, with 7 nucleotides matching TRBD1. V was pared by 2 bases and J by 6 bases, with 9 bases of the junction left unmatched. CDR3 size: 16 residues. Looked up from germline, CDR1 is SGHTA and CDR2 is FQGTGA.